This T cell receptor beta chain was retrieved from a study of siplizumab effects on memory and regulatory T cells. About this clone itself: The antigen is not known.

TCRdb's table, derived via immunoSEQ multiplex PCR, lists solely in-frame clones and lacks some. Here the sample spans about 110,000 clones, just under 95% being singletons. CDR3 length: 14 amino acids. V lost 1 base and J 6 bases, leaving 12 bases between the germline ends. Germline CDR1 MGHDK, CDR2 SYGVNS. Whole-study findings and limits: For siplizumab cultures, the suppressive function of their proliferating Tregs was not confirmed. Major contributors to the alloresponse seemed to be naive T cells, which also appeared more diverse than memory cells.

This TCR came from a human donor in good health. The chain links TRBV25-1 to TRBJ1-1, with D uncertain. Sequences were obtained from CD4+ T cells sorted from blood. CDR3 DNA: TGTGCCAGCAGTGAATTTGAAGGAGTCTCTGAAGCTTTCTTT. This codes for CASSEFEGVSEAFF.